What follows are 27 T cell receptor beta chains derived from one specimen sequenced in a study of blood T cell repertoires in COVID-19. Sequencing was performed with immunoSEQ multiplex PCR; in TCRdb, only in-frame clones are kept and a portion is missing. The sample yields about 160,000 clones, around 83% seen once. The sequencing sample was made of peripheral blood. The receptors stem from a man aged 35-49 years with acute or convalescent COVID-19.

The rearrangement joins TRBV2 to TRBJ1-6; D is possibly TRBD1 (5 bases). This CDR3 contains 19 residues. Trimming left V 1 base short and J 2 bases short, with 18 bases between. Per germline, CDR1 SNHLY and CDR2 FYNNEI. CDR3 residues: CASSEEGTPKWTYNSPLHF. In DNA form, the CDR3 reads TGTGCCAGCAGTGAAGAAGGGACTCCTAAGTGGACCTATAATTCACCCCTCCACTTT. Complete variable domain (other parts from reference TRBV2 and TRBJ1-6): EPEVTQTPSHQVTQMGQEVILRCVPISNHLYFYWYRQILGQKVEFLVSFYNNEISEKSEIFDDQFSVERPDGSNFTLKIRSTKLEDSAMYFCASSEEGTPKWTYNSPLHFGNGTRLTVT.

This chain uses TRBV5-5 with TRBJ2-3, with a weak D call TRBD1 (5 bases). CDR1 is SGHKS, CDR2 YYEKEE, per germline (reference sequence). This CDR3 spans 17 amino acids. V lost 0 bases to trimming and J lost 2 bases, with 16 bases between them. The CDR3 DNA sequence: TGTGCCAGCAGCTTGGGGCTGGGGTTAGGGGCCACAGATACGCAGTATTTT. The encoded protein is CASSLGLGLGATDTQYF. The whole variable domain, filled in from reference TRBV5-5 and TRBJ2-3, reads DAGVTQSPTHLIKTRGQQVTLRCSPISGHKSVSWYQQVLGQGPQFIFQYYEKEERGRGNFPDRFSARQFPNYSSELNVNALLLGDSALYLCASSLGLGLGATDTQYFGPGTRLTVL.

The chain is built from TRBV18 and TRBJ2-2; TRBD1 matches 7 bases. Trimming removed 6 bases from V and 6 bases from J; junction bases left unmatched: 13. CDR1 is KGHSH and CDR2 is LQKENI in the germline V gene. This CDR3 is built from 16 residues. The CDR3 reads CASSRDSLTWAGELFF. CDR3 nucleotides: TGTGCCAGCTCCCGGGACAGCCTCACTTGGGCCGGGGAGCTGTTTTTT.

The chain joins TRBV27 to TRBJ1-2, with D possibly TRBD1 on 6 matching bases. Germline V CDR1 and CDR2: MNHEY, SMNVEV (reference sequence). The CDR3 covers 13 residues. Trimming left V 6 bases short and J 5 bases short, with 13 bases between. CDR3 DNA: TGTGCCAGCAGCCGAGTCCAGGGGTATGGCTACACCTTC. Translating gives CASSRVQGYGYTF.

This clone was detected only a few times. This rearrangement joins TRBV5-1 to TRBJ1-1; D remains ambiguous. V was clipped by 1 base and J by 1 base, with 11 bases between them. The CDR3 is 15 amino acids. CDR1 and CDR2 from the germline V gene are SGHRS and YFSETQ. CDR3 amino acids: CASSLRPRQNTEAFF. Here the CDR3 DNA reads TGCGCCAGCAGCTTGAGGCCCCGACAGAACACTGAAGCTTTCTTT. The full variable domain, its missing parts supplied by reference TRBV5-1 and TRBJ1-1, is KAGVTQTPRYLIKTRGQQVTLSCSPISGHRSVSWYQQTPGQGLQFLFEYFSETQRNKGNFPGRFSGRQFSNSRSEMNVSTLELGDSALYLCASSLRPRQNTEAFFGQGTRLTVV.

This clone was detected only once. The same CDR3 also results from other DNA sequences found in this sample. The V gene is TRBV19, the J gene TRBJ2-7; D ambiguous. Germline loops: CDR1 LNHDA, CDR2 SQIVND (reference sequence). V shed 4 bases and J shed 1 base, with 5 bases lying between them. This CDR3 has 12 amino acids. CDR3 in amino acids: CASSTGSYEQYF. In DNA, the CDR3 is TGTGCCAGTAGTACAGGTTCCTACGAGCAGTACTTC.

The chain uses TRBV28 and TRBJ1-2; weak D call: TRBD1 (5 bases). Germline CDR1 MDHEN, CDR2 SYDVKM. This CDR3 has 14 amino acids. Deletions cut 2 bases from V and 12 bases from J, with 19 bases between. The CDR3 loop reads CASSLRGRASGHTF. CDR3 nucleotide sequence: TGTGCCAGCAGTTTAAGGGGTCGGGCCTCCGGTCACACCTTC.

The CDR3 loop reads CASRLNTEAFF. CDR3 coding DNA: TGTGCCAGCAGGCTAAACACTGAAGCTTTCTTT. This chain links TRBV6-5 with TRBJ1-1, with no clear D. The CDR3 length is 11 residues. With 6 bases removed from V and 2 bases from J, the gap between germline ends came to 4 bases. The V gene's germline CDR1 is MNHEY and CDR2 SVGAGI.

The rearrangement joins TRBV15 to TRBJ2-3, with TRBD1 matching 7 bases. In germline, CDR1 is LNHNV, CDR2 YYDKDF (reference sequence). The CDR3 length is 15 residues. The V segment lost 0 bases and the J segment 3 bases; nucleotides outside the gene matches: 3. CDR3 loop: CATSREGGKTDTQYF. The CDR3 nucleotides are TGTGCCACCAGCAGAGAAGGGGGCAAAACAGATACGCAGTATTTT.

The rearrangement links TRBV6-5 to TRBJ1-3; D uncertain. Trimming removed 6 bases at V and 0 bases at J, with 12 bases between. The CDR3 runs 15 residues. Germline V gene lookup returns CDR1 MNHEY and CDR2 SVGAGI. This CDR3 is CASREATRSGNTIYF. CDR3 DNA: TGTGCCAGCAGGGAGGCCACTCGCTCTGGAAACACCATATATTTT.

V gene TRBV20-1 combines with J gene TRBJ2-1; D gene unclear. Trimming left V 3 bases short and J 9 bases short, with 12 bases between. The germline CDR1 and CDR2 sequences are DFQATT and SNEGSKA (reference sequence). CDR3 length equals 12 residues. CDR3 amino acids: CSASFSFGEQFF. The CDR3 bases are TGCAGTGCTAGTTTTAGCTTTGGTGAGCAGTTCTTC.

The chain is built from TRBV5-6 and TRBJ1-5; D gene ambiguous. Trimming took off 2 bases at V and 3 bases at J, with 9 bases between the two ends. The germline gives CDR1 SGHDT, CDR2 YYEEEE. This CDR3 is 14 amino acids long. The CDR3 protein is CASSFGEFNQPQHF. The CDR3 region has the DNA TGTGCCAGCAGCTTCGGTGAATTCAATCAGCCCCAGCATTTT.

CDR3 sequence (DNA): TGCGCCAGCAGCTTGGGTCGCGCGGGGACGATCTACGAGCAGTACTTC. This gives the protein CASSLGRAGTIYEQYF. The J gene is TRBJ2-7, the V gene TRBV5-1, with D possibly being TRBD2 (6 bases). The CDR3 extends over 16 amino acids. Germline loops: CDR1 SGHRS, CDR2 YFSETQ. Trimming took 0 bases from V and 3 from J, leaving 16 bases between them.

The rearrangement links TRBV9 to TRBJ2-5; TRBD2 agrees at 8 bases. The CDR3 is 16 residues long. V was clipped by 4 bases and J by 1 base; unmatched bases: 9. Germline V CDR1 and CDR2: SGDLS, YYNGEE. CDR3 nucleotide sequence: TGTGCCAGCAGCCTGACGGGACTAGTCCCCCAAGAGACCCAGTACTTC. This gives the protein CASSLTGLVPQETQYF.

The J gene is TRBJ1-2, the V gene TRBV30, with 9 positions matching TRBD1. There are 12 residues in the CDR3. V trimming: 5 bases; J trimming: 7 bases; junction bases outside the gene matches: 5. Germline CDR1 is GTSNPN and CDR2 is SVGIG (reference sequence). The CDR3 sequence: CAWGDRAFGYTF. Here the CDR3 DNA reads TGTGCCTGGGGGGACAGGGCTTTTGGCTACACCTTC.

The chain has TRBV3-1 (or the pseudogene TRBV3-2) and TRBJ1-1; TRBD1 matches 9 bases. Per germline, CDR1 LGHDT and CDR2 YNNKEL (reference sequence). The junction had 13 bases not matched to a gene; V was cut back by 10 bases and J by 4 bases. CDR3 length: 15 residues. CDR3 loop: CATTLSGQGFTEAFF. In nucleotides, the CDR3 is TGTGCCACAACGTTATCGGGACAGGGTTTCACTGAAGCTTTCTTT.

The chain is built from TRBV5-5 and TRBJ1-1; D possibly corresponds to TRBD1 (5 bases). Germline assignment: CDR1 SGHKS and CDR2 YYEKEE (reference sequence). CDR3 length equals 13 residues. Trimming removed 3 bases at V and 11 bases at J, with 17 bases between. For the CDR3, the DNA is TGTGCCAGCAGCTCGGCCGACAGCGGGTTGGCTTTCTTT. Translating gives CASSSADSGLAFF. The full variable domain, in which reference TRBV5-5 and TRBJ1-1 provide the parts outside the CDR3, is DAGVTQSPTHLIKTRGQQVTLRCSPISGHKSVSWYQQVLGQGPQFIFQYYEKEERGRGNFPDRFSARQFPNYSSELNVNALLLGDSALYLCASSSADSGLAFFGQGTRLTVV.

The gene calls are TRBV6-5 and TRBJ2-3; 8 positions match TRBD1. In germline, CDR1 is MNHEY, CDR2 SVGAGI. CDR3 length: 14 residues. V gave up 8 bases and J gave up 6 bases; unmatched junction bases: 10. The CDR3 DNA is TGTGCCAGCCTTACGGGACAGGACGGCGATACGCAGTATTTT. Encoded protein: CASLTGQDGDTQYF.

The CDR3 DNA sequence: TGTGCCTGGAACGAGAGGACAGGCGCGAACACCGGGGAGCTGTTTTTT. The encoded protein is CAWNERTGANTGELFF. This rearrangement joins TRBV30 to TRBJ2-2, with 7 positions matching TRBD1. V shed 4 bases, J shed 0 bases, and the junction held 8 bases outside the gene matches. Germline CDR1 is GTSNPN and CDR2 is SVGIG (reference sequence). This CDR3 has 16 residues.

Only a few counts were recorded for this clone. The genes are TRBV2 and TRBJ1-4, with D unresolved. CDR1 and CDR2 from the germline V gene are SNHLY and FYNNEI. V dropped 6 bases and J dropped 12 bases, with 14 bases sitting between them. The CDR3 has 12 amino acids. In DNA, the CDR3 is TGTGCCAGCAGCGAGGGATTTGGGGAACTGTTTTTT. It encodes CASSEGFGELFF.

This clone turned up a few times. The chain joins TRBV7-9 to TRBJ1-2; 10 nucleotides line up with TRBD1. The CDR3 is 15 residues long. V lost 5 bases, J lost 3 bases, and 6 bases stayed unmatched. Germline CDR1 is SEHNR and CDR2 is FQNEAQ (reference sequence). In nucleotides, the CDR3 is TGTGCCAGCAGCCGGCCCGGACAGGGGGACTATGGCTACACCTTC. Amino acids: CASSRPGQGDYGYTF.

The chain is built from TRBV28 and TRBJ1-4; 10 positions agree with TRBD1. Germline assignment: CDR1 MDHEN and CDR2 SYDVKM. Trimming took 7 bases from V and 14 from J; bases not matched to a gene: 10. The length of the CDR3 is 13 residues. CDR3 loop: CASIDLRTGGLFF. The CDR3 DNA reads TGTGCCAGCATCGACCTGAGGACAGGGGGGCTGTTTTTT.

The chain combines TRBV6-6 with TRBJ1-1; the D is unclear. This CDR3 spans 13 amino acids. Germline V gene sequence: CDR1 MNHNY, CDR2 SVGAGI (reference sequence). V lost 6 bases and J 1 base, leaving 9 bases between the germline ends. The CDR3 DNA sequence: TGTGCCAGCAGAAAGACTGCGAACACTGAAGCTTTCTTT. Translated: CASRKTANTEAFF.

The CDR3 here is CASSFTGTGWAKAQHF. DNA of the CDR3: TGTGCCAGTAGCTTTACCGGGACAGGGTGGGCAAAAGCCCAGCATTTT. V usage is TRBV19 and J usage is TRBJ1-5, with 9 bases that match TRBD1. Per germline, CDR1 LNHDA and CDR2 SQIVND (reference sequence). V was clipped by 6 bases and J by 11 bases; unmatched bases: 17. The CDR3 sequence is 16 residues long. The whole variable domain, remainder taken from reference TRBV19 and TRBJ1-5, is DGGITQSPKYLFRKEGQNVTLSCEQNLNHDAMYWYRQDPGQGLRLIYYSQIVNDFQKGDIAEGYSVSREKKESFPLTVTSAQKNPTAFYLCASSFTGTGWAKAQHFGDGTRLSIL.

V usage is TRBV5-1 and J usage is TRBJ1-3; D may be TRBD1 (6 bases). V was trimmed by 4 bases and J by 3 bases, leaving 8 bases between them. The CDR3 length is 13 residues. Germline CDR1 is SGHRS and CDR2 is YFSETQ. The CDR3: CASSRTVGNTIYF. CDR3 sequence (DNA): TGCGCCAGCAGCAGGACAGTTGGAAACACCATATATTTT.

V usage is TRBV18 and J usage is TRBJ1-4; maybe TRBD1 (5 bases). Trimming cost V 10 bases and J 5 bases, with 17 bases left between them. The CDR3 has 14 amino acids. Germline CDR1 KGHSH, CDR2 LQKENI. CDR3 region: CATRAGTVNEKLFF. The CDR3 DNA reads TGTGCCACGAGGGCGGGGACGGTAAATGAAAAACTGTTTTTT. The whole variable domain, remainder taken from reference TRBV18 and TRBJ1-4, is NAGVMQNPRHLVRRRGQEARLRCSPMKGHSHVYWYRQLPEEGLKFMVYLQKENIIDESGMPKERFSAEFPKEGPSILRIQQVVRGDSAAYFCATRAGTVNEKLFFGSGTQLSVL.

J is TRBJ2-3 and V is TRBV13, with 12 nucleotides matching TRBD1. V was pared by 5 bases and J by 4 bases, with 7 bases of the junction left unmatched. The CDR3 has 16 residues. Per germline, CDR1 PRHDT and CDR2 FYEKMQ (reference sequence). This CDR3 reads CASSPRDRGQADTQYF. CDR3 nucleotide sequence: TGTGCCAGCAGCCCCCGGGACAGGGGGCAGGCAGATACGCAGTATTTT. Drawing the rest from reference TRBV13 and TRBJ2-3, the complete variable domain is AAGVIQSPRHLIKEKRETATLKCYPIPRHDTVYWYQQGPGQDPQFLISFYEKMQSDKGSIPDRFSAQQFSDYHSELNMSSLELGDSALYFCASSPRDRGQADTQYFGPGTRLTVL.